The sequence of this T cell receptor beta chain was determined in a study of graft-versus-host responses after intestinal transplantation. About the study: Grafts were multivisceral, liver-intestinal, or isolated intestinal. Every recipient underwent anti-thymocyte globulin induction, then tacrolimus and steroids for approximately 3 years. Broader study findings: Recipient marrow showed GvH clones, some seen first in ileum or blood. High graft-versus-host to host-versus-graft clonal ratios were seen in allografts of patients with graft-donor T cell macrochimerism.

Sequencing was performed with immunoSEQ multiplex PCR; in TCRdb, only in-frame clones are kept and a portion is missing. Of around 36,000 clones in the sample, 90% to 95% were seen once. This CDR3 contains 16 residues. As regards this clone: What it binds is unknown.

This receptor was taken from a human donor who was the organ donor for an intestinal transplant. The sequencing here drew on unstimulated CD8+ T cells sorted from spleen or lymph node cells, taken before transplant. This chain links TRBV21-1 with TRBJ1-4. TRBV21-1 is a listed pseudogene. The CDR3 region has the DNA TGTGCCAGGAAGGAGAACGATGGTGCAACTAATGAAAAACTGTTTTTT. It encodes CARKENDGATNEKLFF.